This T cell receptor beta chain was profiled in a study of human T cells and chemical hapten exposure. Study-wide results and caveats: No alteration of TCRs above 1 in 1000 frequency was seen with DPC sensitization.

Time point noted: pre-sensitization, week 0. Treatment denoted: therapeutic diphenylcyclopropenone sensitization with weekly scalp DPC. Ahead of applying each patch test, blood was sampled. People who gave samples had alopecia, were 18 to 70 years old, and were suitable for DPC. In the original workflow: Individual samples carried between about 23,224 and 750,000 TCRs, with more than 85,000 as the median. TCRdb analysed the RACE reads with MiXCR anew, one entry per CDR3 protein. The V and J calls shown here were made by TCRdb, not taken from the authors' results. The data show 190,000 or so distinct CDR3 sequences, approximately 29% seen once. In this sample, this clonotype turned up a few times. Its antigen remains unknown. CDR3 size: 16 residues. The V gene end was trimmed by 4 bases and the J gene end by 5 bases; junction bases not matched to a gene: 9. CDR1 is SGHTA and CDR2 is FQGNSA in the germline V gene.

The sequencing used whole blood, collected in connection with sensitization to the hapten diphenylcyclopropenone (DPC). The sequence was collected from a woman younger than 45 with alopecia areata. Some clones in this sample may be carry-over from other donors' samples. V gene TRBV7-2 combines with J gene TRBJ2-3; 10 bases line up with TRBD2. CDR3 in DNA: TGTGCCAGCAGCTCGAATCCTAGCGGGAGCGGAGATACGCAGTATTTT. It is translated as CASSSNPSGSGDTQYF.